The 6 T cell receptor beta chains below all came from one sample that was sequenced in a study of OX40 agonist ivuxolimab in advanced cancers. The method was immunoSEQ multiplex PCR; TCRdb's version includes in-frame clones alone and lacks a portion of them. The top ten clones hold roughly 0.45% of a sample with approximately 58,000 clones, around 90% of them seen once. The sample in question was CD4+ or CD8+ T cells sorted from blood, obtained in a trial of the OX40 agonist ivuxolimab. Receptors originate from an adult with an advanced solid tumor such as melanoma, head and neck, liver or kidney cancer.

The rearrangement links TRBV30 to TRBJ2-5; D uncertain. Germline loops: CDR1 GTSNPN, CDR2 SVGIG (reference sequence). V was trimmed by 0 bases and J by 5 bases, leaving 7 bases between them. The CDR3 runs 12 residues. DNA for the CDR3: TGTGCCTGGAGTGTACCCGGGGAGACCCAGTACTTC. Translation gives CAWSVPGETQYF.

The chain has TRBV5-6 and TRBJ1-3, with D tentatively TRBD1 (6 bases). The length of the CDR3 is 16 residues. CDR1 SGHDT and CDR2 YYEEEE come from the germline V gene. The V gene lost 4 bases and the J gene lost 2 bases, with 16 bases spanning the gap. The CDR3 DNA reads TGTGCCAGCAGCGGGGGGAGGGGGGTACCTGGAAACACCATATATTTT. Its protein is CASSGGRGVPGNTIYF.

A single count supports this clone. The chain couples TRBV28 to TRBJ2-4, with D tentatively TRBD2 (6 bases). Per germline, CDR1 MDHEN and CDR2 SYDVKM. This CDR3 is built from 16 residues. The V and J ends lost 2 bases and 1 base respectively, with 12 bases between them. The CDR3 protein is CASSLVQAGAKNIQYF. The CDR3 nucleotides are TGTGCCAGCAGTTTAGTCCAGGCGGGGGCCAAAAACATTCAGTACTTC.

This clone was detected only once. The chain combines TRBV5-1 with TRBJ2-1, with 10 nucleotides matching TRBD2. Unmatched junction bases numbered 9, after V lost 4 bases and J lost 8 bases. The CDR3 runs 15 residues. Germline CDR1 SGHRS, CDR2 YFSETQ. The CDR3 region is CASSQSPSGRYEQFF. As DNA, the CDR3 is TGCGCCAGCAGCCAGAGTCCTAGCGGGAGATATGAGCAGTTCTTC.

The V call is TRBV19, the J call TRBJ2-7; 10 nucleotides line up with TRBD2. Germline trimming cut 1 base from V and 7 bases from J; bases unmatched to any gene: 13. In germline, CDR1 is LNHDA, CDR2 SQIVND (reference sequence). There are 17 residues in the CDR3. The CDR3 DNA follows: TGTGCCAGTAGTATAGGGAGGAGTGGACTAGCGGTCGGGGAGCAGTACTTC. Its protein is CASSIGRSGLAVGEQYF.

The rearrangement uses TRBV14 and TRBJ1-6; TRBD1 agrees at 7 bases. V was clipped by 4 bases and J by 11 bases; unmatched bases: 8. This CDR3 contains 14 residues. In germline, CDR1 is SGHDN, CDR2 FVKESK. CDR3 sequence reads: CASSLGQFGTPLHF. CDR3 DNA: TGTGCCAGCAGCCTGGGACAGTTTGGGACACCCCTCCACTTT.